This paragraph reports one TCR beta chain. Its target is unknown. TCRdb re-derived calls from the RT-PCR reads in MiXCR, one entry per CDR3 protein. The table shows about 570,000 distinct CDR3 sequences, with approximately 12% occurring only once. This specimen belongs to a study of response to subunit inactivated influenza vaccine. General study findings and limits: T cells newly recruited by each seasonal influenza vaccination are few, the authors suggested.

The receptor's source is a man aged 45-65 years who received an inactivated influenza vaccine. The sequences come from PBMCs from blood, collected on the day of vaccination.

CDR3 in DNA: TGTGCCAGCAGCGCCGGCGGGGGTGAGCAGTACTTC. Residues: CASSAGGGEQYF. The chain combines TRBV9 with TRBJ2-7; TRBD2 aligns across 7 bases. V was pared by 3 bases and J by 7 bases, with 4 bases of the junction left unmatched. The length of the CDR3 is 12 residues. Germline V gene lookup returns CDR1 SGDLS and CDR2 YYNGEE.